One and the same sample provided the 6 T cell receptor beta chains below, sequenced in a study of cytomegalovirus exposure and HLA in healthy donors. The PCR ran on 60 Vbeta and 13 Jbeta primers. The data were produced by immunoSEQ multiplex PCR, yet TCRdb's version contains in-frame clones alone and is incomplete. This table has over 150,000 clones, over 60% appearing once. The sequencing sample was made of PBMCs. The origin of the receptors is a woman aged 30 to 39 in good health and CMV-seronegative.

This clone was counted only a few times. A junction boundary mismatches the germline segment, possibly from a read error. This chain joins TRBV7-9 and TRBJ2-3, with D maybe TRBD2 (5 bases). CDR1 and CDR2 (germline): SEHNR, FQNEAQ (reference sequence). CDR3 length: 16 residues. As DNA, the CDR3 is TGTTCCAGCAGCTCGCCAGCGGAGTTCTTCACAGATACGCAGTATTTT. This gives the protein CSSSSPAEFFTDTQYF.

The rearrangement joins TRBV19 to TRBJ1-1; TRBD1 matches at 7 bases. Germline V gene sequence: CDR1 LNHDA, CDR2 SQIVND (reference sequence). Trimming cost V 4 bases and J 5 bases; bases outside gene matches: 10. This CDR3 is 15 amino acids long. CDR3 in DNA: TGTGCCAGTAGTAGTCAGGGGGGCTTGAGGACTGAAGCTTTCTTT. This translates into CASSSQGGLRTEAFF.

The chain employs TRBV7-2 and TRBJ2-5, with D unresolved. V lost 5 bases and J 5 bases, leaving 15 bases between the germline ends. The CDR3 covers 14 residues. From germline, CDR1 is SGHTA and CDR2 FQGNSA. CDR3 nucleotides: TGTGCCAGCAGCAATAACCGGCGGCCCGAGACCCAGTACTTC. Translating it yields CASSNNRRPETQYF.

This sequence joins TRBV9 and TRBJ1-1, with D perhaps matching TRBD1 (5 bases). The germline gives CDR1 SGDLS, CDR2 YYNGEE. V was pared by 0 bases and J by 6 bases, with 9 bases between. The CDR3 loop spans 13 amino acids. The CDR3 sequence: CASSVEGGAEAFF. The CDR3 bases are TGTGCCAGCAGCGTAGAGGGAGGGGCTGAAGCTTTCTTT. The entire variable domain, with the rest obtained from reference TRBV9 and TRBJ1-1, is as follows: DSGVTQTPKHLITATGQRVTLRCSPRSGDLSVYWYQQSLDQGLQFLIQYYNGEERAKGNILERFSAQQFPDLHSELNLSSLELGDSALYFCASSVEGGAEAFFGQGTRLTVV.

This clone was counted only a few times. CDR3 nucleotide sequence: TGTGCCAGCAGTCCTCGGCAGAGGACTAACACTGAAGCTTTCTTT. Its protein is CASSPRQRTNTEAFF. The chain uses TRBV6-5 and TRBJ1-1; D gene ambiguous. V shed 5 bases and J shed 2 bases, with 15 bases lying between them. Looked up from germline, CDR1 is MNHEY and CDR2 is SVGAGI. This CDR3 region has 15 residues.

This clone was seen only a few times. The chain has TRBV7-2 and TRBJ1-2, with D possibly matching TRBD1 (5 bases). Germline CDR1 SGHTA, CDR2 FQGNSA. V dropped 1 base and J dropped 4 bases, with 16 bases sitting between them. CDR3 size: 16 residues. The CDR3 sequence is CASSLVLGGAVYGYTF. As DNA, the CDR3 is TGTGCCAGCAGCTTAGTCTTAGGAGGGGCGGTCTATGGCTACACCTTC. Full variable domain (remainder filled in from reference TRBV7-2 and TRBJ1-2): GAGVSQSPSNKVTEKGKDVELRCDPISGHTALYWYRQSLGQGLEFLIYFQGNSAPDKSGLPSDRFSAERTGGSVSTLTIQRTQQEDSAVYLCASSLVLGGAVYGYTFGSGTRLTVV.